This TCR beta chain was sequenced in a study of cytotoxic CD8 clonotypes in ibrutinib-treated CLL. Broader study findings: Clonality went up at the time of ibrutinib response, stayed stable in sustained remission, and later dropped back toward its baseline level at progression. Sustained-remission and progressing patients diverged in sampling times.

In this sample, this clone turned up a few times. Its antigen is unknown. This CDR3 region has 13 residues. CDR1 is SNHLY, CDR2 FYNNEI, per germline. The V gene lost 2 bases and the J gene lost 7 bases, with 12 bases spanning the gap. Assay: immunoSEQ multiplex PCR; the TCRdb copy retains only in-frame clones and omits some. This table has approximately 280,000 clones, approximately 76% appearing once. The J gene is TRBJ2-7, the V gene TRBV2, with D unclear. The specimen was PBMCs, collected at disease progression, from a patient treated with ibrutinib. This sequence originates from a human donor with chronic lymphocytic leukemia. CDR3 nucleotide sequence: TGTGCCAGCAGTGAACTACTACGATTGGAGCAGTACTTC. Its protein is CASSELLRLEQYF.